The clone carrying this T cell receptor (beta chain) was found a few times. Antigen: not known. This entry is derived from a study of vaccination and CD4 T cells after COVID-19. Study summary: Ranging from 14 to 241, the interval between dose two and post-vaccine sampling had a median of about 76 days. Study-level findings and limits: The authors identified 304 of 307 vaccine-specific clones in convalescent patients as spike mono-reactive.

The treatment here: approximately 9-day PBMC culture with coronavirus spike peptide pools or control peptides (ViraFEST assay). Cell culture was performed with 1.5 million to 2 million PBMCs per well in the presence of about 10 IU/ml IL-2 and 10 ug/ml peptide pools. Germline V gives CDR1 SEHNR, CDR2 FQNEAQ (reference sequence). This CDR3 has 15 residues. V lost 0 bases, J lost 3 bases, and 9 bases lay in between. The Oncomine TCR Beta short-read assay sequenced DNA from cultured CD4+ T cells. MiXCR, run by TCRdb on the PCR reads, gives a single entry per CDR3 protein. Here the sample spans 7,000 or so distinct CDR3 sequences, around 73% being singletons.

The source material was CD4+ T cells from blood, cultured in vitro. The gene calls are TRBV7-9 and TRBJ1-5; D remains ambiguous. The origin of this receptor is a human donor who had recovered from COVID-19. Here the CDR3 reads CASSLAAGNNQPQHF. CDR3 coding DNA: TGTGCCAGCAGCTTAGCGGCGGGAAACAATCAGCCCCAGCATTTT. The full variable domain, in which reference TRBV7-9 and TRBJ1-5 provide the parts outside the CDR3, is DTGVSQNPRHKITKRGQNVTFRCDPISEHNRLYWYRQTLGQGPEFLTYFQNEAQLEKSRLLSDRFSAERPKGSFSTLEIQRTEQGDSAMYLCASSLAAGNNQPQHFGDGTRLSIL.